The 20 T cell receptor beta chains below come from one sample, sequenced in a study of T cell responses to AZD1222 COVID-19 vaccine. Method: immunoSEQ multiplex PCR; TCRdb's copy keeps in-frame clones and lacks some. In the table there are approximately 67,000 clones, roughly 84% of which are singletons. Sequencing used peripheral blood, obtained on day 0 of AZD1222 vaccination. These receptors were taken from an adult in good health.

Written as DNA, the CDR3 is TGTGCCAGCAGCTTTACAGGGGGGCGCGTAGATGGCTACACCTTC. Residues: CASSFTGGRVDGYTF. The gene calls are TRBV5-4 and TRBJ1-2; 8 bases are shared with TRBD1. J lost 6 bases, V lost 2 bases, and 9 bases had no gene match. The CDR3 sequence is 15 residues long. Germline CDR1 reads SGHNT; CDR2 reads YYREEE (reference sequence).

The chain couples TRBV6-6 to TRBJ1-2, with 8 bases aligning to TRBD1. The length of the CDR3 is 14 residues. In germline, CDR1 is MNHNY, CDR2 SVGAGI (reference sequence). With 4 bases clipped from V and 8 bases from J, the junction kept 9 bases outside the gene matches. In DNA, the CDR3 is TGTGCCAGCAGTTCCTCGACAGGGGTTCACGGCTACACCTTC. It encodes CASSSSTGVHGYTF.

The chain employs TRBV24-1 and TRBJ2-1; D not certain. The CDR3 extends over 14 amino acids. Germline V gives CDR1 KGHDR, CDR2 SFDVKD. V was pared by 1 base and J by 12 bases, with 15 bases between. Written as DNA, the CDR3 is TGTGCCACCAGTGATTTTAGCTCTCCCTCGGGGCAGTTCTTC. It codes for CATSDFSSPSGQFF.

CDR3 coding DNA: TGTGCCAGCAGCTTGGCGGGAGAGGACACCATATATTTT. Its translation is CASSLAGEDTIYF. The chain has TRBV5-5 and TRBJ1-3; D is undetermined. The germline gives CDR1 SGHKS, CDR2 YYEKEE (reference sequence). This CDR3 comprises 13 residues. Trimming took 0 bases from V and 8 from J, leaving 9 bases between them.

This sequence joins TRBV7-2 and TRBJ2-1, with TRBD2 identical over 7 bases. The CDR3 consists of 16 residues. CDR1 is SGHTA and CDR2 is FQGNSA in the germline V gene. Losses at the gene ends were 5 bases for V and 8 bases for J; bases not matched to a gene: 15. CDR3 coding DNA: TGTGCCAGCAGCCCCCGGGGAGGGGACCCCTTGGATGAGCAGTTCTTC. It translates to CASSPRGGDPLDEQFF.

The chain couples TRBV18 to TRBJ1-5, with D possibly matching TRBD1 (5 bases). The germline V gene encodes CDR1 KGHSH and CDR2 LQKENI. This CDR3 is 12 amino acids long. Between the trimmed V and J ends, which lost 3 bases and 16 bases, there was a span of 16 bases. CDR3 bases: TGTGCCAGCTCACCCGACGACAGCTTATTACATTTT. Encoded protein: CASSPDDSLLHF. Combining the CDR3 with reference TRBV18 and TRBJ1-5 gives the whole variable domain NAGVMQNPRHLVRRRGQEARLRCSPMKGHSHVYWYRQLPEEGLKFMVYLQKENIIDESGMPKERFSAEFPKEGPSILRIQQVVRGDSAAYFCASSPDDSLLHFGDGTRLSIL.

This chain joins TRBV12-3 or TRBV12-4 and TRBJ2-7; tentative D call: TRBD1 (6 bases). The CDR3 extends over 13 amino acids. The V end lost 5 bases, the J end lost 6 bases, and 14 bases lay between the germline ends. The chain's CDR3 is CASSLLLRGEQYF. DNA for the CDR3: TGTGCCAGCAGTCTCTTACTCAGGGGCGAGCAGTACTTC.

The chain employs TRBV19 and TRBJ1-6, with a tentative D call TRBD1 (6 bases). With 7 bases removed from V and 5 bases from J, the gap between germline ends came to 12 bases. The CDR3 has 14 amino acids. Germline-derived CDR1 and CDR2 are LNHDA and SQIVND (reference sequence). CDR3 sequence reads: CASTTGQNNSPLHF. The CDR3 DNA reads TGTGCCAGTACCACAGGACAGAATAATTCACCCCTCCACTTT.

The J gene is TRBJ1-5, the V gene TRBV10-1; 10 bases align to TRBD1. The CDR3 extends over 15 amino acids. Germline V CDR1 and CDR2: WNHNN, SYGVQD (reference sequence). V shed 11 bases, J shed 5 bases, and the junction held 12 bases outside the gene matches. The CDR3 DNA follows: TGCGCCCGAACCCGGGACAGGGGTGGCGATCAGCCCCAGCATTTT. Residues: CARTRDRGGDQPQHF.

The chain combines TRBV2 with TRBJ2-7; D may be TRBD1 or TRBD2 (6 bases each). The germline V gene has CDR1 SNHLY and CDR2 FYNNEI. This CDR3 region has 14 residues. V lost 5 bases and J lost 0, with 11 bases in between. CDR3 coding DNA: TGTGCCAGCAGTAGGGGGGAGTCCTCCTACGAGCAGTACTTC. Translating it yields CASSRGESSYEQYF.

The rearrangement joins TRBV7-2 to TRBJ1-1, with TRBD1 as a possible D gene (6 bases). Germline V gene data show CDR1 as SGHTA and CDR2 as FQGNSA. This CDR3 region has 15 residues. The V and J ends lost 5 bases and 1 base respectively, with 14 bases between them. The CDR3 DNA is TGTGCCAGCAGCGCAACAGGGAGCTCGAACACTGAAGCTTTCTTT. This sequence encodes CASSATGSSNTEAFF.

This clone occurred once. At one of its ends the junction is not consistent with the germline gene, which may arise from a read error. The chain recombines TRBV15 with TRBJ1-6; tentative D call: TRBD1 (5 bases). The CDR3 is made up of 17 amino acids. The germline gives CDR1 LNHNV, CDR2 YYDKDF (reference sequence). As DNA, the CDR3 is TGTGCCACCAGCGGAGACAGCCTGAGCTCCTATAATTCACCCCTCCACTTT. This gives the protein CATSGDSLSSYNSPLHF.

V and J are TRBV19 and TRBJ2-1, with D possibly being TRBD1 (6 bases). V gave up 6 bases and J gave up 5 bases, with 14 bases separating them. The CDR3 consists of 14 residues. The germline V gene has CDR1 LNHDA and CDR2 SQIVND (reference sequence). CDR3 loop: CASSITGPHNEQFF. CDR3 bases: TGTGCCAGTAGCATAACAGGGCCTCACAATGAGCAGTTCTTC.

V gene TRBV19 combines with J gene TRBJ1-1; tentative D call: TRBD1 (5 bases). CDR1 is LNHDA and CDR2 is SQIVND in the germline V gene (reference sequence). The CDR3 is 13 amino acids. With 7 bases removed from V and 0 bases from J, the gap between germline ends came to 9 bases. The CDR3 protein is CASKTGVNTEAFF. CDR3 DNA sequence: TGTGCCAGTAAAACAGGAGTGAACACTGAAGCTTTCTTT. Full variable domain (missing parts from reference TRBV19 and TRBJ1-1): DGGITQSPKYLFRKEGQNVTLSCEQNLNHDAMYWYRQDPGQGLRLIYYSQIVNDFQKGDIAEGYSVSREKKESFPLTVTSAQKNPTAFYLCASKTGVNTEAFFGQGTRLTVV.

Details on this clone: Its ends do not fully match the called genes, so a read error is possible. The rearrangement joins TRBV7-3 to TRBJ1-5, with D unresolved. CDR1 and CDR2 (germline): SGHTA, FQGTGA. The CDR3 length is 15 residues. In DNA form, the CDR3 reads TGTGCCAGCAGTTTCAATTCGGGGAGCAACCAGCCCCAGCATTTT. It translates to CASSFNSGSNQPQHF.

This rearrangement joins TRBV27 to TRBJ2-3; D may correspond to TRBD1 or TRBD2 (5 bases each). The V and J ends lost 6 bases and 1 base respectively, with 8 bases between them. The CDR3 is 13 amino acids. Germline V lookup: CDR1 MNHEY, CDR2 SMNVEV (reference sequence). The CDR3, as DNA: TGTGCCAGCAGAGAGGGACGCACAGATACGCAGTATTTT. Translating gives CASREGRTDTQYF.

In this sample, this clone turned up a few times. This chain links TRBV28 with TRBJ1-6, with D unresolved. V shed 4 bases and J shed 0 bases, with 7 bases lying between them. Germline-derived CDR1 and CDR2 are MDHEN and SYDVKM. The CDR3 sequence is 15 residues long. In DNA, the CDR3 is TGTGCCAGCAGTTCAGCGAGCTCCTATAATTCACCCCTCCACTTT. Translation: CASSSASSYNSPLHF.

The rearrangement links TRBV15 to TRBJ2-1, with D possibly called TRBD1 or TRBD2 (6 bases each). The V end lost 1 base, the J end lost 7 bases, and 14 bases lay between the germline ends. CDR3 size: 15 residues. Germline CDR1 is LNHNV and CDR2 is YYDKDF (reference sequence). The CDR3 reads CATSRVGGGTNEQFF. In nucleotides, the CDR3 is TGTGCCACCAGCAGAGTCGGAGGGGGGACGAATGAGCAGTTCTTC.

A few counts support this clone. The rearrangement joins TRBV24-1 to TRBJ2-1; either TRBD1 or TRBD2 may fit D (5 bases each). The CDR3 covers 20 residues. Per germline, CDR1 KGHDR and CDR2 SFDVKD. The ends were cut back, 0 bases at V and 6 bases at J, with 26 bases in the middle. This CDR3 reads CATSDLRLGPTDSQGNEQFF. The DNA of the CDR3 is TGTGCCACCAGTGATTTGCGCTTGGGACCGACGGACTCGCAGGGCAATGAGCAGTTCTTC.

The chain couples TRBV10-3 to TRBJ2-7; unclear D gene. This CDR3 is 12 amino acids long. The germline V gene encodes CDR1 ENHRY and CDR2 SYGVKD. Between the trimmed V and J ends, which lost 5 bases and 5 bases, there was a span of 10 bases. In DNA form, the CDR3 reads TGTGCCATCAGTCCCTCGATGGACGAGCAGTACTTC. This sequence encodes CAISPSMDEQYF.